This TCR beta chain originates from a study of blood T cell repertoires in COVID-19. Study overall: From the United States, Italy and Spain came samples of acute and convalescent COVID-19. In each case, the material was cDNA or gDNA derived from T cells, B-cell-depleted T cells, or PBMCs.

Original methodology: Reference gene primer amplification gave estimated nucleated cell counts. The method was immunoSEQ multiplex PCR; TCRdb's version includes in-frame clones alone and lacks a portion of them. Clone size and the V and J calls come from that table; the DNA yielded D and trimming. The sample contains 250,000 to 300,000 clones, about 85% of which appear only once. This CDR3 spans 20 amino acids. Trimming cost V 3 bases and J 5 bases; bases outside gene matches: 19. CDR1 is SGDLS, CDR2 YYNGEE, per germline. The chain couples TRBV9 to TRBJ2-2; 10 bases fit TRBD2. Sequences were obtained from peripheral blood. This sequence was found in a man aged 18 to 29 with active or convalescent COVID-19. The CDR3 nucleotides are TGTGCCAGCAGCGCATATGGGAAGCAGAGAGCGGGAGGGCGGACCGGGGAGCTGTTTTTT. Translation: CASSAYGKQRAGGRTGELFF.